The 21 T cell receptor beta chains presented below share a single source sample, sequenced in a study of beta chain features in type 1 diabetes. As every portion of the isolated RNA was reverse transcribed, the sequencing read expressed TCRB transcripts. Here immunoSEQ multiplex PCR was the method, and the copy in TCRdb shows in-frame clones only, minus some. The sample yields roughly 450,000 clones, roughly an eighth seen once. Source material: naive CD4+ T cells from blood. All receptors come from a woman aged 18-29 years in good health.

The rearrangement uses TRBV18 and TRBJ2-3, with D possibly being TRBD1 (5 bases). V was pared by 8 bases and J by 1 base, with 10 bases between. Germline lookup yields CDR1 KGHSH and CDR2 LQKENI. This CDR3 contains 13 residues. The CDR3 region is CASGQGGTDTQYF. CDR3 DNA: TGTGCCAGCGGCCAGGGCGGCACAGATACGCAGTATTTT.

Many counts were recorded for this clone. The rearrangement uses TRBV29-1 and TRBJ1-1; 8 positions match TRBD1. Trimming at V came to 6 bases and at J to 7 bases, leaving 7 bases not matched to a gene. Germline V gene sequence: CDR1 SQVTM, CDR2 ANQGSEA. CDR3 length: 12 amino acids. Here the CDR3 DNA reads TGCAGCGTCTCGACAGGGGCTCTTGAAGCTTTCTTT. It specifies CSVSTGALEAFF.

This chain connects TRBV5-1 to TRBJ2-6, with TRBD2 identical over 8 bases. Germline assignment: CDR1 SGHRS and CDR2 YFSETQ. CDR3 length: 18 amino acids. J gave up 0 bases and V 0 bases, and 5 bases lay outside the gene matches. CDR3 coding DNA: TGCGCCAGCAGCTTGGTGCTAGCGGGCCTCTCTGGGGCCAACGTCCTGACTTTC. Translated, it gives CASSLVLAGLSGANVLTF.

The table lists this clone with a few counts. The chain recombines TRBV4-2 with TRBJ2-3; D is uncertain. The CDR3 consists of 16 residues. V shed 2 bases and J shed 3 bases, with 15 bases lying between them. The germline gives CDR1 LGHNA, CDR2 YNFKEQ. Here the CDR3 reads CASSQNPGRRTDTQYF. CDR3 DNA sequence: TGTGCCAGCAGCCAAAACCCTGGGCGGAGAACAGATACGCAGTATTTT.

The J gene is TRBJ2-4, the V gene TRBV28, with D uncertain. Trimming pared 3 bases from V and 0 bases from J, leaving 15 bases between. Germline CDR1 is MDHEN and CDR2 is SYDVKM. There are 17 residues in the CDR3. For the CDR3, the DNA is TGTGCCAGCAGTTTTTTTTCAGGTGAACAAGCCAAAAACATTCAGTACTTC. Protein sequence: CASSFFSGEQAKNIQYF.

The chain uses TRBV6-5 and TRBJ2-7; unclear D gene. Trimming shortened V by 5 bases and J by 4 bases, and 9 bases separated the two germline ends. CDR3 length: 12 residues. Germline loops: CDR1 MNHEY, CDR2 SVGAGI. The CDR3 DNA follows: TGTGCCAGCAGTCGCGACACGTACGAGCAGTACGTC. Its protein is CASSRDTYEQYV.

V usage is TRBV29-1 and J usage is TRBJ2-5; possibly TRBD1 for D (7 bases). There are 13 residues in the CDR3. V lost 6 bases and J 1 base, leaving 12 bases between the germline ends. Germline V CDR1 and CDR2: SQVTM, ANQGSEA. The DNA of the CDR3 is TGCAGCGTCGCGGGACAGTTCCAAGAGACCCAGTACTTC. Its protein product is CSVAGQFQETQYF.

The chain links TRBV7-9 to TRBJ2-7; D gene uncertain. The CDR3 spans 13 residues. Germline lookup yields CDR1 SEHNR and CDR2 FQNEAQ (reference sequence). Between the trimmed V and J ends, which lost 5 bases and 7 bases, there was a span of 15 bases. The CDR3 sequence: CASSPGGGMEQYF. CDR3 coding DNA: TGTGCCAGCAGCCCAGGCGGCGGAATGGAGCAGTACTTC.

The rearrangement joins TRBV9 to TRBJ2-6; D perhaps matches TRBD1 (5 bases). V dropped 1 base and J dropped 2 bases, with 13 bases sitting between them. The germline V gene has CDR1 SGDLS and CDR2 YYNGEE. CDR3 length: 17 residues. This CDR3 reads CASSVTTGRAGANVLTF. The CDR3, as DNA: TGTGCCAGCAGCGTAACAACGGGCAGGGCTGGGGCCAACGTCCTGACTTTC. The full variable domain, its missing parts supplied by reference TRBV9 and TRBJ2-6, is DSGVTQTPKHLITATGQRVTLRCSPRSGDLSVYWYQQSLDQGLQFLIQYYNGEERAKGNILERFSAQQFPDLHSELNLSSLELGDSALYFCASSVTTGRAGANVLTFGAGSRLTVL.

This rearrangement joins TRBV7-8 to TRBJ2-7; 7 bases fit TRBD2. The germline V gene encodes CDR1 SGHVS and CDR2 FQNEAQ. There are 14 residues in the CDR3. The ends lost 5 bases at V and 4 bases at J; junction bases unmatched: 8. CDR3 in DNA: TGTGCCAGCAGCCCCTTGGGAGGGGAATACGAGCAGTACGTC. It specifies CASSPLGGEYEQYV.

This clone was counted only a few times. The rearrangement uses TRBV5-8 and TRBJ1-1; D gene uncertain. The germline CDR1 and CDR2 sequences are SGHTS and YDEGEE. V was clipped by 0 bases and J by 1 base, with 10 bases between them. This CDR3 region has 15 residues. DNA for the CDR3: TGTGCCAGCAGCTTGGGCCAGAGACCGAACACTGAAGCTTTCTTT. Its protein is CASSLGQRPNTEAFF. The whole variable domain, remainder taken from reference TRBV5-8 and TRBJ1-1, is EAGVTQSPTHLIKTRGQQATLRCSPISGHTSVYWYQQALGLGLQFLLWYDEGEERNRGNFPPRFSGRQFPNYSSELNVNALELEDSALYLCASSLGQRPNTEAFFGQGTRLTVV.

This clone was counted between two and nine times. The chain has TRBV4-3 and TRBJ2-7; 9 bases fit TRBD1. The CDR3 extends over 13 amino acids. V dropped 6 bases and J dropped 5; count of bases not matched to a gene: 5. In germline, CDR1 is LGHNA, CDR2 YSLEER. The CDR3 DNA reads as TGCGCCAGCAGAGCGGGACAGGGCGACGAGCAGTACTTC. Amino acids: CASRAGQGDEQYF.

The gene calls are TRBV19 and TRBJ1-1, with TRBD1 as a possible D gene (6 bases). Germline lookup yields CDR1 LNHDA and CDR2 SQIVND (reference sequence). V shed 5 bases and J shed 7 bases, with 14 bases lying between them. CDR3 length: 13 residues. The CDR3 coding sequence is TGTGCCAGTAGTCTAACAGGGAGGGGTGAAGCTTTCTTT. This translates into CASSLTGRGEAFF.

V is TRBV7-2 and J is TRBJ1-5, with 9 bases fitting TRBD1. The CDR3 loop spans 15 amino acids. The germline V gene has CDR1 SGHTA and CDR2 FQGNSA. The trim removed 0 bases at V and 5 bases at J, leaving 2 bases unmatched. In DNA form, the CDR3 reads TGTGCCAGCAGCTTAGCTGGGACAGGGTATCAGCCCCAGCATTTT. This codes for CASSLAGTGYQPQHF.

In this sample, this clone turned up a few times. The chain recombines TRBV4-3 with TRBJ1-6; no clear D. With 0 bases removed from V and 9 bases from J, the gap between germline ends came to 12 bases. Germline assignment: CDR1 LGHNA and CDR2 YSLEER. The CDR3 spans 15 residues. The chain's CDR3 is CASSQDPVGRSPLHF. In DNA form, the CDR3 reads TGCGCCAGCAGCCAAGACCCCGTCGGTCGTTCACCCCTCCACTTT.

This clone occurred a few times. The sample carries other DNA sequences with the same CDR3. This chain uses TRBV14 with TRBJ1-6; D unresolved. Germline assignment: CDR1 SGHDN and CDR2 FVKESK. The CDR3 totals 14 residues. Trimming shortened V by 4 bases and J by 3 bases, and 7 bases separated the two germline ends. This chain's CDR3 is CASSRDFYNSPLHF. CDR3 nucleotide sequence: TGTGCCAGCAGCCGGGATTTCTATAATTCACCCCTCCACTTT.

This chain connects TRBV4-3 to TRBJ1-4; 9 bases map to TRBD1. The CDR3 extends over 16 amino acids. Germline assignment: CDR1 LGHNA and CDR2 YSLEER. The V and J ends lost 5 bases and 0 bases, in that order; junction bases with no gene match: 4. CDR3 loop: CASSRDREATNEKLFF. CDR3 bases: TGCGCCAGCAGCAGGGACAGGGAGGCAACTAATGAAAAACTGTTTTTT.

The CDR3 is CASSPRVQGPDTQYF. For the CDR3, the DNA is TGTGCCAGCAGCCCCCGGGTCCAGGGCCCAGATACGCAGTATTTT. This sequence joins TRBV11-2 and TRBJ2-3; weak D call: TRBD1 (5 bases). Germline lookup yields CDR1 SGHAT and CDR2 FQNNGV. With 5 bases removed from V and 4 bases from J, the gap between germline ends came to 16 bases. CDR3 length equals 15 residues.

This sequence joins TRBV29-1 and TRBJ1-3; D is ambiguous. Germline CDR1 is SQVTM and CDR2 is ANQGSEA. The V end lost 4 bases, the J end lost 2 bases, and 12 bases lay between the germline ends. The CDR3 runs 14 residues. CDR3 region: CSVAQGRTGNTIYF. CDR3 nucleotides: TGCAGCGTTGCCCAAGGACGGACTGGAAACACCATATATTTT.

The chain recombines TRBV9 with TRBJ1-2, with 9 bases lining up with TRBD1. The V gene end was trimmed by 0 bases and the J gene end by 4 bases; junction bases not matched to a gene: 4. The CDR3 contains 15 residues. CDR1 and CDR2 (germline): SGDLS, YYNGEE. CDR3 DNA sequence: TGTGCCAGCAGCGTAGGACAGGGGGGGTCCTATGGCTACACCTTC. It yields the protein CASSVGQGGSYGYTF. Combining the CDR3 with reference TRBV9 and TRBJ1-2 gives the whole variable domain DSGVTQTPKHLITATGQRVTLRCSPRSGDLSVYWYQQSLDQGLQFLIQYYNGEERAKGNILERFSAQQFPDLHSELNLSSLELGDSALYFCASSVGQGGSYGYTFGSGTRLTVV.

This clone showed up just a few times. V and J are TRBV7-9 and TRBJ2-5, with D perhaps assigned TRBD1 or TRBD2 (5 bases each). V was cut by 5 bases and J by 9 bases, with 19 bases left in between. The CDR3 length is 14 residues. Germline values: CDR1 SEHNR, CDR2 FQNEAQ (reference sequence). This CDR3 is CASSHSTVGRPQYF. CDR3 nucleotide sequence: TGTGCCAGCAGCCATTCGACAGTGGGGAGACCCCAGTACTTC.